The clone carrying this TCR beta chain has only a few counts. Method: immunoSEQ multiplex PCR; TCRdb's copy keeps in-frame clones and lacks some. The sample carries 200,000 to 300,000 clones, 81% recorded once. In germline, CDR1 is MNHEY, CDR2 SVGEGT. The CDR3 has 17 residues. The V and J ends lost 0 bases and 0 bases respectively, with 12 bases between them. This specimen belongs to a study of blood T cell repertoires in COVID-19. The sequenced sample was peripheral blood. The TCR sequence derives from a woman aged 80 or over with acute or convalescent COVID-19. V gene TRBV6-2 or TRBV6-3 combines with J gene TRBJ1-3; a possible D gene is TRBD1 (5 bases). Here the CDR3 DNA reads TGTGCCAGCAGTTACTCGAGGTGGACAACCTCTGGAAACACCATATATTTT. Protein: CASSYSRWTTSGNTIYF.